This T cell receptor (beta chain) was recorded in a study of cytomegalovirus exposure and HLA in healthy donors. Study results and caveats: A later analysis by the authors found several of the most significant clusters apparently linked to common viral pathogens. The productive fraction for most TCR beta V segments was about 90% or about 30% in an earlier analysis. When analyzed later, a missense DCLRE1C variant was found to be linked to TCR beta V- and J-gene trimming.

In the PCR, 60 Vbeta and 13 Jbeta primers were used. Per the original methods: There were around 77 million unique TCR beta chains by a later count, and 10 million to 12 million of them were shared. Assay used: immunoSEQ multiplex PCR; TCRdb lists only in-frame clones, some missing. V and J calls and clone size are copied from that table; D and trimming were computed from the DNA. The sample lists 160,000 or so clones; less than 80% were seen once. Trimming cost V 3 bases and J 1 base, with 9 bases left between them. In germline, CDR1 is SGHTA, CDR2 FQGNSA. The CDR3 runs 14 residues. On this clone: Its antigen is currently unknown.

The rearrangement uses TRBV7-2 and TRBJ2-5; no clear D. The sequence was collected from a man aged 40-55 years in good health and CMV-seronegative. Specimen: PBMCs. CDR3 loop: CASSLGYAQETQYF. Here the CDR3 DNA reads TGTGCCAGCAGCTTGGGCTACGCCCAAGAGACCCAGTACTTC.